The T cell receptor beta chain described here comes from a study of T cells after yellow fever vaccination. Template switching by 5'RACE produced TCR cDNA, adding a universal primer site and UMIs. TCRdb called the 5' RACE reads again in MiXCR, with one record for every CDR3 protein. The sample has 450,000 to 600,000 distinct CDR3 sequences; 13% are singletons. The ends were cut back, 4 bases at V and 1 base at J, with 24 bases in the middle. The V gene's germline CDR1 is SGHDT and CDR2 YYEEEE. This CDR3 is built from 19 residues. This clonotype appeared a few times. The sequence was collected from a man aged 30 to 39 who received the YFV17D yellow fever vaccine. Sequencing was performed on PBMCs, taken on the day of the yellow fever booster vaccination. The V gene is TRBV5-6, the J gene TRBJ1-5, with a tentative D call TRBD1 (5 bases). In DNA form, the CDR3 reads TGTGCCAGCAGCCCGCCCGGCTGGGGTCAGGGCGAAAGCAATCAGCCCCAGCATTTT. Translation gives CASSPPGWGQGESNQPQHF.